The clone carrying this T cell receptor (beta chain) showed up many times. The data originate from a study of T cells in Graves' hyperthyroidism and ophthalmopathy. Using RNA transcripts as the source, TCR beta CDR3 regions were amplified. The TCR CDR3 first-round RT-PCR relied on the HTBI primer set. Using its own MiXCR run on the multiplex PCR reads, TCRdb lists one record per CDR3 protein. The sample yields about 690,000 distinct CDR3 sequences, around a sixth seen once. CDR3 length equals 13 residues. Germline CDR1 MDHEN, CDR2 SYDVKM. V was cut by 3 bases and J by 8 bases, with 10 bases left in between.

The chain uses TRBV28 and TRBJ1-4; D is uncertain. The sequence was collected from a man aged 45-60 years with Graves' hyperthyroidism. What was sequenced was blood. CDR3 region: CASSFWGEEKLFF. The DNA for the CDR3 is TGTGCCAGCAGTTTTTGGGGAGAGGAAAAACTGTTTTTT.